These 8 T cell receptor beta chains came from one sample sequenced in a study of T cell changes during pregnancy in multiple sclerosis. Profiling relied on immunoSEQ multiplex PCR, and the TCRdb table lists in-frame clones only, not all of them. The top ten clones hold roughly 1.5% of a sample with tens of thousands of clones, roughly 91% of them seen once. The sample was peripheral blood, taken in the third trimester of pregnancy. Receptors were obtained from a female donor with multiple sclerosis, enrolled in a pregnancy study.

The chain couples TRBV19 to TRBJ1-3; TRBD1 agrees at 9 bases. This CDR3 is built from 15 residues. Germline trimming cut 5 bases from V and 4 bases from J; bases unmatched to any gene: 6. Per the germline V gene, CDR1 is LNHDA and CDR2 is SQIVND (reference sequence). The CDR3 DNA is TGTGCCAGTAGTTCCTACAGGGGGCAAGGAAACACCATATATTTT. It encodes CASSSYRGQGNTIYF.

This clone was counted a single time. CDR3 DNA sequence: TGTGCCAGCAGTGAATTGGTGAGATCGGGGGGCTACACCTTC. Translated, it gives CASSELVRSGGYTF. The chain recombines TRBV6-1 with TRBJ1-2, with D unclear. Germline lookup yields CDR1 MNHNS and CDR2 SASEGT. CDR3 length: 14 amino acids. Trimming removed 2 bases from V and 8 bases from J, with 15 bases in between.

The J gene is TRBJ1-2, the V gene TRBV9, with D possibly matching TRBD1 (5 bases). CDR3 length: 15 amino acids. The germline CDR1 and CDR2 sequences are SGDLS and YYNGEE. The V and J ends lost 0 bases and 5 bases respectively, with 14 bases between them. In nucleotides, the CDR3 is TGTGCCAGCAGCGTAGATGGTACAGGCCTATATGGCTACACCTTC. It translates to CASSVDGTGLYGYTF.

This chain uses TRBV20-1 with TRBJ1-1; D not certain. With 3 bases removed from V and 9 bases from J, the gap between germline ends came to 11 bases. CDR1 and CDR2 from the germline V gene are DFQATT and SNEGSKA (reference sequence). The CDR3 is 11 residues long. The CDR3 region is CSASNREKAFF. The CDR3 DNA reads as TGCAGTGCTAGTAATAGGGAGAAAGCTTTCTTT.

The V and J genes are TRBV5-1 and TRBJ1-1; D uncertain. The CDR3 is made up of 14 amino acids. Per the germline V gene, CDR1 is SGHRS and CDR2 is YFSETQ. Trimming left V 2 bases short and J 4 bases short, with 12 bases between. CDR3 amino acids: CASSFLEGSTEAFF. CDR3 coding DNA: TGCGCCAGCAGCTTCTTGGAGGGTTCCACTGAAGCTTTCTTT.

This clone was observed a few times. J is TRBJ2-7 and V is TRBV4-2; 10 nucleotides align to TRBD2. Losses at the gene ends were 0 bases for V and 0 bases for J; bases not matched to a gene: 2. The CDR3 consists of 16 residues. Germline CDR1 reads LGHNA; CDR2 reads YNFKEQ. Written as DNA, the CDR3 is TGTGCCAGCAGCCAAGAGGCTAGCGGGGGCTCCTACGAGCAGTACTTC. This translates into CASSQEASGGSYEQYF.

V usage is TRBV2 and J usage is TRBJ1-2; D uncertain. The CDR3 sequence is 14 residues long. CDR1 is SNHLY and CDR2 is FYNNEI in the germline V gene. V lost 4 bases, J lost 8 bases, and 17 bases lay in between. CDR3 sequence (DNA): TGTGCCAGCAGTGCAGCGGAGGGTTTGGGCGGCTACACCTTC. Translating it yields CASSAAEGLGGYTF.

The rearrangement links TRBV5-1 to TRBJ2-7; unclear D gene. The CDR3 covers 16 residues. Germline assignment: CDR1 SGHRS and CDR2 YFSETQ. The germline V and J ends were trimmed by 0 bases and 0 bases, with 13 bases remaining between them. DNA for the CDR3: TGCGCCAGCAGCTTGGGCCCTATAATCCTCTCCTACGAGCAGTACTTC. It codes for CASSLGPIILSYEQYF. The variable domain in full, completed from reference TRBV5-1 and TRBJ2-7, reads KAGVTQTPRYLIKTRGQQVTLSCSPISGHRSVSWYQQTPGQGLQFLFEYFSETQRNKGNFPGRFSGRQFSNSRSEMNVSTLELGDSALYLCASSLGPIILSYEQYFGPGTRLTVT.